This paragraph covers one TCR beta chain sequence. Antigen: not known. This sample was included in a study of blood T cells in healthy people across ages. Study-wide results and limits: Percentage of naive T cells showed a strong correlation with TCR beta diversity. What prevented conclusive comparison of naive and antigen-experienced cells was that PBMCs were unsorted.

Together with a sample-barcoded 5' primer, a J-beta primer mix was included in a second PCR lasting about 7 to 11 cycles. TCRdb reanalysed the 5' RACE reads using MiXCR and keeps one entry per CDR3 protein. The table records hundreds of thousands of distinct CDR3 sequences, around a fifth of them present only once. Per sample, extraction of total RNA gave at least 5.5 micrograms in every case. Germline CDR1 SGHDT, CDR2 YYEEEE. There are 18 residues in the CDR3. The chain employs TRBV5-6 and TRBJ2-5; 11 bases agree with TRBD2. The J call may not be correct, given that the DNA end is closer to TRBJ2-1. The source material was blood. The receptor's source is a man in his 70s in good health. The CDR3 spells CASSLWVLAGGSASEQFF. The CDR3 coding sequence is TGTGCCAGCAGCTTGTGGGTGCTAGCGGGAGGTTCAGCGAGTGAGCAGTTCTTC.